The T cell receptor beta chain under discussion was sequenced for a study of cytomegalovirus exposure and HLA in healthy donors. Both 60 Vbeta primers and 13 Jbeta primers went into the PCR. TCRdb's copy holds only in-frame clones and misses some; the assay was immunoSEQ multiplex PCR. The sample includes about 120,000 clones, 8.5% to 10% of them seen just once. CDR3 length equals 13 residues. Trimming took 5 bases from V and 3 from J, leaving 11 bases between them. CDR1 PRHDT and CDR2 FYEKMQ come from the germline V gene (reference sequence). This TCR came from a man aged 30 to 45 in good health and CMV-seronegative. The specimen sequenced was PBMCs. The chain carries TRBV13 and TRBJ2-7; D not certain. DNA of the CDR3: TGTGCCAGCAGCCCTTGGCGGCGCTACGAGCAGTACTTC. Residues: CASSPWRRYEQYF.